Listed below are T cell receptor beta chains from one sample, sequenced in a study of cytomegalovirus exposure and HLA in healthy donors. The data were produced by immunoSEQ multiplex PCR, yet TCRdb's version contains in-frame clones alone and is incomplete. Of some 110,000 clones detected, roughly 68% appear once; the ten largest clones hold roughly 4%. Material: PBMCs. The receptors were sampled from a woman aged 50 to 60 in good health and CMV-seropositive. Each CDR3 is given with its conserved first and last residue. The D gene is left open where the match is weak. Some rows have no size entry. The others give once, few or many, or a class for an expanded clone.

J: TRBJ2-6; D: TRBD1; size: .; V: TRBV27; CDR3: CASSSRTGPRSGANVLTF; DNA: TGTGCCAGCAGTTCTCGGACAGGGCCCCGCTCTGGGGCCAACGTCCTGACTTTC
J: TRBJ2-7; D: .; size: .; V: TRBV5-8; CDR3: CASSLPVPYEQYF; DNA: TGTGCCAGCAGCTTGCCAGTCCCCTACGAGCAGTACTTC
J: TRBJ1-3; D: .; size: .; V: TRBV28; CDR3: CASSPGVFAGNTIYF; DNA: TGTGCCAGCAGTCCAGGGGTCTTCGCTGGAAACACCATATATTTT
J: TRBJ1-3; D: .; size: .; V: TRBV9; CDR3: CASSPQAYSGNTIYF; DNA: TGTGCCAGCAGCCCCCAGGCCTACTCTGGAAACACCATATATTTT
J: TRBJ1-4; D: .; size: .; V: TRBV6-5; CDR3: CASSRSRSNEKLFF; DNA: TGTGCCAGCAGTCGAAGTAGATCTAATGAAAAACTGTTTTTT
J: TRBJ1-5; D: .; size: .; V: TRBV11-3; CDR3: CASSLWLSNQPQHF; DNA: TGTGCCAGCAGCTTATGGCTTAGCAATCAGCCCCAGCATTTT
J: TRBJ2-4; D: TRBD2; size: .; V: TRBV5-6; CDR3: CASSLNSGGVAKNIQYF; DNA: TGTGCCAGCAGCTTGAATAGCGGGGGGGTAGCCAAAAACATTCAGTACTTC
J: TRBJ1-5; D: .; size: once; V: TRBV10-3; CDR3: CAISEGSGPQHF; DNA: TGTGCCATCAGTGAGGGTTCAGGGCCCCAGCATTTT
J: TRBJ2-5; D: .; size: once; V: TRBV5-1; CDR3: CASSLRIRGDQETQYF; DNA: TGCGCCAGCAGCTTGCGCATCCGGGGAGACCAAGAGACCCAGTACTTC
J: TRBJ1-1; D: .; size: .; V: TRBV5-6; CDR3: CASSLERGRPTEAFF; DNA: TGTGCCAGCAGCTTGGAACGGGGAAGACCCACTGAAGCTTTCTTT
J: TRBJ1-2; D: TRBD1; size: .; V: TRBV9; CDR3: CASSVDGQGLGYTF; DNA: TGTGCCAGCAGCGTAGATGGACAGGGTCTTGGCTACACCTTC
J: TRBJ2-6; D: .; size: once; V: TRBV6-5; CDR3: CASSGRSSGANVLTF; DNA: TGTGCCAGCAGTGGTAGAAGCTCTGGGGCCAACGTCCTGACTTTC
J: TRBJ2-7; D: TRBD1; size: few; V: TRBV2; CDR3: CASSEARWQGAREQYF; DNA: TGTGCCAGCAGTGAAGCCCGGTGGCAGGGGGCGCGTGAGCAGTACTTC
J: TRBJ1-2; D: .; size: .; V: TRBV27; CDR3: CASSSRQRTNYGYTF; DNA: TGTGCCAGCAGTTCGCGACAGAGAACTAACTATGGCTACACCTTC
J: TRBJ2-7; D: .; size: .; V: TRBV11-2; CDR3: CASSLVHPRGPSYEQYF; DNA: TGTGCCAGCAGCTTAGTACACCCCAGGGGCCCATCCTACGAGCAGTACTTC
J: TRBJ2-7; D: TRBD1; size: .; V: TRBV27; CDR3: CASSLPRDRGNEQYF; DNA: TGTGCCAGCAGTCTCCCCCGGGACAGGGGCAACGAGCAGTACTTC
J: TRBJ1-3; D: .; size: .; V: TRBV9; CDR3: CASSRAVHSGNTIYF; DNA: TGTGCCAGCAGTCGTGCGGTCCACTCTGGAAACACCATATATTTT
J: TRBJ1-2; D: .; size: .; V: TRBV30; CDR3: CAWSVFGRRHGYTF; DNA: TGTGCCTGGAGTGTTTTTGGGAGACGACATGGCTACACCTTC
J: TRBJ1-4; D: TRBD1; size: few; V: TRBV5-4; CDR3: CASSRTGGTTNEKLFF; DNA: TGTGCCAGCAGCAGAACAGGGGGCACAACTAATGAAAAACTGTTTTTT
J: TRBJ2-7; D: .; size: .; V: TRBV7-2; CDR3: CASSSTGYEQYF; DNA: TGTGCCAGCAGCTCGACAGGTTACGAGCAGTACTTC
J: TRBJ2-5; D: TRBD1; size: .; V: TRBV5-6; CDR3: CASSLLSGGGKETQYF; DNA: TGTGCCAGCAGCTTGTTGTCAGGGGGCGGGAAAGAGACCCAGTACTTC
J: TRBJ2-7; D: .; size: .; V: TRBV5-6; CDR3: CASSLGLFYEQYF; DNA: TGTGCCAGCAGCTTAGGACTATTCTACGAGCAGTACTTC
J: TRBJ1-5; D: .; size: .; V: TRBV4-3; CDR3: CASSQEQGFGQPQHF; DNA: TGCGCCAGCAGCCAAGAACAGGGATTCGGTCAGCCCCAGCATTTT
J: TRBJ2-3; D: TRBD2; size: .; V: TRBV19; CDR3: CASGLGLGDTQYF; DNA: TGTGCCAGCGGACTAGGACTGGGAGATACGCAGTATTTT
J: TRBJ2-1; D: TRBD2; size: .; V: TRBV16; CDR3: CASSQSRSGLAGGRGEQFF; DNA: TGTGCCAGCAGCCAATCGCGGTCAGGACTAGCGGGGGGGCGAGGTGAGCAGTTCTTC
J: TRBJ1-5; D: .; size: few; V: TRBV7-9; CDR3: CASSLTDSNQPQHF; DNA: TGTGCCAGCAGCTTGACAGATAGCAATCAGCCCCAGCATTTT
J: TRBJ2-5; D: TRBD1; size: few; V: TRBV7-9; CDR3: CASSLSDRGETQYF; DNA: TGTGCCAGCAGCTTAAGTGACAGGGGAGAGACCCAGTACTTC
J: TRBJ2-2; D: .; size: .; V: TRBV4-1; CDR3: CASSQDFHGTGTGELFF; DNA: TGCGCCAGCAGCCAAGATTTCCACGGAACAGGGACCGGGGAGCTGTTTTTT
J: TRBJ1-5; D: .; size: .; V: TRBV21-1; CDR3: CASSKAAGLGQPQHF; DNA: TGTGCCAGCAGCAAAGCCGCAGGGTTGGGTCAGCCCCAGCATTTT
J: TRBJ2-1; D: TRBD1; size: .; V: TRBV6-1; CDR3: CASSAGTGSSNEQFF; DNA: TGTGCCAGCAGTGCTGGGACAGGGTCGAGCAATGAGCAGTTCTTC
J: TRBJ2-7; D: .; size: .; V: TRBV5-4; CDR3: CASSLIGGTYEQYF; DNA: TGTGCCAGCAGCTTGATTGGAGGGACCTACGAGCAGTACTTC
J: TRBJ1-2; D: .; size: .; V: TRBV7-9; CDR3: CASSSAFPGTSTVYGYTF; DNA: TGTGCCAGCAGCTCTGCCTTCCCCGGGACTTCAACCGTCTATGGCTACACCTTC
J: TRBJ1-3; D: .; size: .; V: TRBV9; CDR3: CASSVGLSGSGNTIYF; DNA: TGTGCCAGCAGCGTAGGATTGAGTGGCTCTGGAAACACCATATATTTT
J: TRBJ1-5; D: .; size: .; V: TRBV19; CDR3: CASSIPDSYQPQHF; DNA: TGTGCCAGTAGTATTCCAGACAGTTATCAGCCCCAGCATTTT
J: TRBJ2-1; D: TRBD1; size: few; V: TRBV29-1; CDR3: CSDRTGGSYNEQFF; DNA: TGCAGCGATCGGACAGGTGGGTCCTACAATGAGCAGTTCTTC
J: TRBJ2-3; D: TRBD2; size: .; V: TRBV4-2; CDR3: CASSQAGTSGGDTQYF; DNA: TGTGCCAGCAGCCAAGCCGGGACTAGCGGGGGAGATACGCAGTATTTT
J: TRBJ2-3; D: .; size: .; V: TRBV5-6; CDR3: CASSLTSRHTDTQYF; DNA: TGTGCCAGCAGCTTGACGTCTAGGCACACAGATACGCAGTATTTT
J: TRBJ2-1; D: TRBD1; size: once; V: TRBV7-9; CDR3: CASSAWTGGGLYNEQFF; DNA: TGTGCCAGCAGCGCATGGACAGGGGGCGGCCTCTACAATGAGCAGTTCTTC
J: TRBJ2-3; D: TRBD2; size: once; V: TRBV7-2; CDR3: CASSLTSGGRDTQYF; DNA: TGTGCCAGCAGCTTAACTAGCGGGGGAAGGGATACGCAGTATTTT
J: TRBJ1-2; D: TRBD1; size: .; V: TRBV7-9; CDR3: CASSPDRGQSGSKYGYTF; DNA: TGTGCCAGCAGCCCGGACAGGGGCCAGTCCGGCTCCAAATATGGCTACACCTTC
J: TRBJ1-6; D: .; size: .; V: TRBV27; CDR3: CASSLRDFRSPLHF; DNA: TGTGCCAGCAGTTTACGCGACTTTCGATCACCCCTCCACTTT
J: TRBJ2-7; D: .; size: .; V: TRBV2; CDR3: CASSEALGIYEQYF; DNA: TGTGCCAGCAGTGAAGCGCTAGGTATCTACGAGCAGTACTTC
J: TRBJ2-1; D: .; size: .; V: TRBV27; CDR3: CASRAGATNEQFF; DNA: TGTGCCAGCAGGGCAGGTGCAACCAATGAGCAGTTCTTC
J: TRBJ1-5; D: .; size: .; V: TRBV7-9; CDR3: CASSPSGRDGNQPQHF; DNA: TGTGCCAGCAGCCCGTCCGGGAGAGATGGCAATCAGCCCCAGCATTTT
J: TRBJ1-2; D: .; size: .; V: TRBV28; CDR3: CASSFPHGQGGYGYTF; DNA: TGTGCCAGCAGTTTCCCCCATGGACAAGGCGGATATGGCTACACCTTC
J: TRBJ1-2; D: .; size: .; V: TRBV5-4; CDR3: CASSFGQDNYGYTF; DNA: TGTGCCAGCAGCTTCGGCCAGGATAACTATGGCTACACCTTC